The 22 T cell receptor beta chains presented below share a single source sample, sequenced in a study of blood T cell repertoires in COVID-19 (dated by TCRdb to 2019 to 2021). The library was prepared using the immunoSEQ multiplex PCR assay. The immuneACCESS repertoire file appears here via TCRdb, limited to in-frame rearrangements. These files lack a portion of the clones; in checked studies, under half of the deficit traces to unresolved V genes, and the cause of the others is not known. The sample contains about 36,000 clones, 81% of them found a single time. In total, the top ten clones hold about 44% of the sample. Sequenced sample: peripheral blood. Receptors originate from a human donor in a cohort sampled during active or convalescent COVID-19. The donor label of this sample is uncertain.

The J gene is TRBJ1-5, the V gene TRBV5-6; 10 bases match TRBD1. V was clipped by 0 bases and J by 5 bases; unmatched bases: 2. The CDR3 length is 15 residues. Germline loops: CDR1 SGHDT, CDR2 YYEEEE. CDR3: CASSLAGTGDQPQHF. CDR3 coding DNA: TGTGCCAGCAGCTTGGCCGGGACAGGGGATCAGCCCCAGCATTTT. The variable domain in full, completed from reference TRBV5-6 and TRBJ1-5, reads DAGVTQSPTHLIKTRGQQVTLRCSPKSGHDTVSWYQQALGQGPQFIFQYYEEEERQRGNFPDRFSGHQFPNYSSELNVNALLLGDSALYLCASSLAGTGDQPQHFGDGTRLSIL.

J is TRBJ2-7 and V is TRBV5-4, with 8 bases lining up with TRBD1. Germline CDR1 SGHNT, CDR2 YYREEE (reference sequence). The CDR3 is 12 amino acids. Trimming took 4 bases from V and 7 from J; bases not matched to a gene: 4. The CDR3 nucleotides read TGTGCCAGCAGCAGGACAGGGTTGGAGCAGTACTTC. This gives the protein CASSRTGLEQYF.

This sequence joins TRBV5-6 and TRBJ2-1, with D possibly being TRBD2 (6 bases). V was clipped by 4 bases and J by 12 bases, with 17 bases between them. Germline CDR1 SGHDT, CDR2 YYEEEE. There are 13 residues in the CDR3. The CDR3 sequence is CASSPPPGTSQFF. CDR3 bases: TGTGCCAGCAGCCCACCCCCGGGGACTTCGCAGTTCTTC.

This clone was recorded once. The J gene is TRBJ1-3, the V gene TRBV30, with D possibly being TRBD1 (6 bases). CDR1 and CDR2 from the germline V gene are GTSNPN and SVGIG (reference sequence). V was cut by 8 bases and J by 4 bases, with 15 bases left in between. This CDR3 spans 13 amino acids. Here the CDR3 reads CAATGTAGNTIYF. The DNA of the CDR3 is TGTGCCGCCACAGGGACGGCAGGAAACACCATATATTTT.

The chain is built from TRBV5-3 and TRBJ1-2; no reliable D call. TRBV5-3 is designated an ORF whose function remains uncertain. V was clipped by 5 bases and J by 6 bases, with 23 bases between them. CDR3 length: 16 amino acids. For the CDR3, the DNA is TGTGCCAGAAGTCCCAATGCACGGGGTAAATGGCATGGCTACACCTTC. It encodes CARSPNARGKWHGYTF.

This clone was seen only a few times. The chain carries TRBV5-1 and TRBJ2-3; D not resolved. V was cut by 0 bases and J by 1 base, with 18 bases left in between. Germline loops: CDR1 SGHRS, CDR2 YFSETQ. The CDR3 extends over 18 amino acids. The CDR3 region has the DNA TGCGCCAGCAGCTTGGCCATGGCGACTGGGTCGCGCACAGATACGCAGTATTTT. Translated, it gives CASSLAMATGSRTDTQYF.

V gene TRBV15 combines with J gene TRBJ2-4, with 12 bases aligning to TRBD1. Germline CDR1 is LNHNV and CDR2 is YYDKDF (reference sequence). The CDR3 spans 18 residues. The trim removed 5 bases at V and 1 base at J, leaving 9 bases unmatched. CDR3 residues: CATSDRDRGRAAKNIQYF. The CDR3 DNA follows: TGTGCCACCAGCGACCGGGACAGGGGGCGGGCGGCCAAAAACATTCAGTACTTC.

This clone came up a few times. The rearrangement uses TRBV30 and TRBJ1-5, with D possibly being TRBD1 (6 bases). The length of the CDR3 is 15 residues. The ends were cut back, 1 base at V and 2 bases at J, with 12 bases in the middle. Germline V gives CDR1 GTSNPN, CDR2 SVGIG (reference sequence). The CDR3 region has the DNA TGTGCCTGGAGTGAAGGGGGTCTGGGCAATCAGCCCCAGCATTTT. It codes for CAWSEGGLGNQPQHF.

The chain couples TRBV24-1 to TRBJ1-2; no clear D gene. With 2 bases removed from V and 5 bases from J, the gap between germline ends came to 5 bases. The CDR3 length is 12 residues. Germline V lookup: CDR1 KGHDR, CDR2 SFDVKD. CDR3 bases: TGTGCCACCAGTGATTCCCGGTATGGCTACACCTTC. This encodes CATSDSRYGYTF.

This chain links TRBV29-1 with TRBJ2-7; D is undetermined. This CDR3 spans 13 amino acids. V was trimmed by 4 bases and J by 5 bases, leaving 15 bases between them. Germline assignment: CDR1 SQVTM and CDR2 ANQGSEA. DNA of the CDR3: TGCAGCGTTGGAACCCCGGGTCTGGACGAGCAGTACTTC. Protein sequence: CSVGTPGLDEQYF.

This clone was counted a single time. This sequence joins TRBV5-1 and TRBJ2-3; possibly TRBD2 for D (6 bases). CDR1 SGHRS and CDR2 YFSETQ come from the germline V gene. This CDR3 has 15 amino acids. V lost 4 bases and J lost 0, with 12 bases in between. CDR3 in amino acids: CASSRLGTSTDTQYF. DNA for the CDR3: TGCGCCAGCAGCCGTCTAGGGACTAGCACAGATACGCAGTATTTT.

V gene TRBV4-3 combines with J gene TRBJ2-1, with D possibly TRBD2 on 6 matching bases. CDR1 LGHNA and CDR2 YSLEER come from the germline V gene. V lost 5 bases and J 10 bases, leaving 12 bases between the germline ends. The CDR3 runs 12 residues. The CDR3 DNA sequence: TGCGCCAGCAGCAACAGGCGGGGCGAGCAGTTCTTC. Its translation: CASSNRRGEQFF.

The V call is TRBV2, the J call TRBJ2-1; D remains ambiguous. This CDR3 comprises 13 residues. Trimming left V 7 bases short and J 0 bases short, with 7 bases between. Looked up from germline, CDR1 is SNHLY and CDR2 is FYNNEI. This CDR3 reads CASNPSSYNEQFF. The CDR3 nucleotides are TGTGCCAGCAACCCGAGCTCCTACAATGAGCAGTTCTTC.

The chain joins TRBV24-1 to TRBJ2-2, with 8 bases aligning to TRBD2. The CDR3 has 16 amino acids. Germline V CDR1 and CDR2: KGHDR, SFDVKD. V was pared by 4 bases and J by 0 bases, with 3 bases of the junction left unmatched. CDR3 sequence reads: CATSETSGANTGELFF. CDR3 nucleotide sequence: TGTGCCACCAGTGAAACTAGCGGCGCGAACACCGGGGAGCTGTTTTTT.

The chain employs TRBV4-2 and TRBJ2-3, with 9 positions matching TRBD1. Losses at the gene ends were 0 bases for V and 3 bases for J; bases not matched to a gene: 10. Per the germline V gene, CDR1 is LGHNA and CDR2 is YNFKEQ. The CDR3 extends over 18 amino acids. The CDR3 sequence is CASSQDRSRDRATDTQYF. The DNA of the CDR3 is TGTGCCAGCAGCCAAGATCGAAGTCGGGACAGGGCAACAGATACGCAGTATTTT.

This clone was seen a handful of times. The genes are TRBV7-2 and TRBJ2-3, with 8 bases matching TRBD1. The CDR3 has 14 amino acids. Losses at the gene ends were 2 bases for V and 7 bases for J; bases not matched to a gene: 5. The V gene's germline CDR1 is SGHTA and CDR2 FQGNSA. The CDR3 region has the DNA TGTGCCAGCAGCTTAAACAGGGGGAGGAATACGCAGTATTTT. It codes for CASSLNRGRNTQYF.

The rearrangement uses TRBV10-1 and TRBJ2-1; 7 bases align to TRBD2. The CDR3 runs 14 residues. V was pared by 3 bases and J by 4 bases, with 3 bases of the junction left unmatched. Germline V gives CDR1 WNHNN, CDR2 SYGVQD (reference sequence). In nucleotides, the CDR3 is TGCGCCAGCAGTGACGCGGGGGATTACAATGAGCAGTTCTTC. This gives the protein CASSDAGDYNEQFF.

This clone occurred many times. The chain uses TRBV27 and TRBJ2-7; 9 bases align to TRBD1. CDR1 is MNHEY and CDR2 is SMNVEV in the germline V gene (reference sequence). There are 15 residues in the CDR3. J was trimmed by 7 bases and V by 6 bases; bases with no gene match: 13. CDR3 region: CASSHYGGQGGEQYF. DNA for the CDR3: TGTGCCAGCAGCCACTACGGGGGACAGGGAGGGGAGCAGTACTTC.

The gene calls are TRBV9 and TRBJ1-6; TRBD1 agrees at 10 bases. Germline loops: CDR1 SGDLS, CDR2 YYNGEE. The CDR3 runs to 15 residues. V was clipped by 0 bases and J by 9 bases; unmatched bases: 3. The CDR3 sequence: CASSVGGDRGSPLHF. The CDR3 nucleotides read TGTGCCAGCAGCGTAGGTGGGGACAGGGGTTCACCCCTCCACTTT.

The rearrangement uses TRBV7-2 and TRBJ1-3, with D possibly being TRBD1 (5 bases). This CDR3 has 16 amino acids. With 7 bases removed from V and 0 bases from J, the gap between germline ends came to 16 bases. Germline assignment: CDR1 SGHTA and CDR2 FQGNSA. This chain's CDR3 is CASTFPRGSSGNTIYF. DNA for the CDR3: TGTGCCAGCACCTTCCCTCGGGGGAGCTCTGGAAACACCATATATTTT.

The CDR3 coding sequence is TGTGCCAGCAGTTATGGACTAGCGGGAGTAAGGAATGAGCAGTTCTTC. This translates into CASSYGLAGVRNEQFF. V usage is TRBV6-5 and J usage is TRBJ2-1; TRBD2 matches at 13 bases. Germline V gene sequence: CDR1 MNHEY, CDR2 SVGAGI. The J segment lost 7 bases and the V segment lost 3 bases, leaving 6 bases of the junction unmatched. The CDR3 totals 16 residues.

This clone was seen only a few times. The chain recombines TRBV5-4 with TRBJ2-1, with TRBD1 identical over 8 bases. The length of the CDR3 is 17 residues. Germline CDR1 reads SGHNT; CDR2 reads YYREEE (reference sequence). Germline trimming cut 0 bases from V and 0 bases from J; bases unmatched to any gene: 5. CDR3 in amino acids: CASSLGSGQGSYNEQFF. CDR3 sequence (DNA): TGTGCCAGCAGCTTGGGGTCCGGACAGGGCTCCTACAATGAGCAGTTCTTC.